This T cell receptor (beta chain) was captured in a study of blood T cells in healthy people across ages. Overall study results and limits: There were more naive CD4+ cells and higher diversity in long-lived donors than in aged donors. Roughly linear declines in TCR beta diversity per million T cells occurred with age.

Alongside a J-beta primer mix, a sample-barcoded 5' primer served in a second PCR lasting roughly 7 to 12 cycles. Using its own MiXCR run on the 5' RACE reads, TCRdb lists one record per CDR3 protein. The table has 600,000 to 1,000,000 distinct CDR3 sequences, nearly 60% seen once. There are 11 residues in the CDR3. The germline CDR1 and CDR2 sequences are SQVTM and ANQGSEA. Trimming removed 7 bases from V and 5 bases from J, with 12 bases in between. This clonotype was counted between two and nine times. Its specificity is not known. The specimen sequenced was blood. This chain joins TRBV29-1 and TRBJ2-7; no clear D. The source of this sequence is a man aged 25 to 40 in good health. CDR3 loop: CSASRADEQYF. In nucleotides, the CDR3 is TGCAGCGCCTCAAGAGCAGACGAGCAGTACTTC.